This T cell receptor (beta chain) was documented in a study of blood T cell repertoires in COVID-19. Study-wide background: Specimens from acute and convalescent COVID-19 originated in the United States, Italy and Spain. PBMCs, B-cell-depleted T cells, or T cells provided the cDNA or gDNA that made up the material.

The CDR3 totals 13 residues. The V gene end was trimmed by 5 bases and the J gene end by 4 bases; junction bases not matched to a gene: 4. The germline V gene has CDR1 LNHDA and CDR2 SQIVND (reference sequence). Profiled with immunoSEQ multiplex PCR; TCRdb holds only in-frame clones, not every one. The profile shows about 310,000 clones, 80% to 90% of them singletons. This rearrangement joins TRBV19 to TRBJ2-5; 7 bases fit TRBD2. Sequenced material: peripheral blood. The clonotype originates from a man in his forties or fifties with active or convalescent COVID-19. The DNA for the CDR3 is TGTGCCAGTAGTTTTGGCGGGGGAGAGACCCAGTACTTC. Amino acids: CASSFGGGETQYF.